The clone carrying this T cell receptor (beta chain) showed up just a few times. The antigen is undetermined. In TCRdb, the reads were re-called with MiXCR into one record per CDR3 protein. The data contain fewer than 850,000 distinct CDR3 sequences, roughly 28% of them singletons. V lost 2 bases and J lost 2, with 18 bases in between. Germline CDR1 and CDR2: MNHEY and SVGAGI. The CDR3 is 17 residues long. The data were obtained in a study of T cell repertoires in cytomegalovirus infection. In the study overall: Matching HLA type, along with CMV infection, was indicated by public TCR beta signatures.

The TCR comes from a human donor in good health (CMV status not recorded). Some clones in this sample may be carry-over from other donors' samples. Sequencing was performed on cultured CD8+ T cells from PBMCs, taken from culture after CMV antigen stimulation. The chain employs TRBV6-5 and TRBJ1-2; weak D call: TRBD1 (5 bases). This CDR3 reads CASSYGLLWTLNYGYTF. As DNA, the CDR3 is TGTGCCAGCAGTTACGGATTACTCTGGACATTGAACTATGGCTACACCTTC.